Presented here are 26 T cell receptor beta chains from one specimen sequenced in a study of beta chain features in type 1 diabetes. All of the isolated RNA was reverse transcribed, so expressed TCRB transcripts were sequenced. Using immunoSEQ multiplex PCR, the repertoire was profiled, and TCRdb retains in-frame clones only, with some absent. The sample records around 200,000 clones, approximately 13% being singletons. What was sequenced was central memory CD4+ T cells from blood. These receptors came from a woman younger than 35 in good health.

This chain uses TRBV29-1 with TRBJ1-5; no reliable D call. Germline values: CDR1 SQVTM, CDR2 ANQGSEA. This CDR3 is built from 14 residues. The V end was cut by 0 bases, the J end by 3 bases, with 9 bases between. The CDR3 region has the DNA TGCAGCGTTGAAGAGGCAGATCCCAATCAGCCCCAGCATTTT. This codes for CSVEEADPNQPQHF. Together with reference TRBV29-1 and TRBJ1-5, the CDR3 gives the full variable domain: SAVISQKPSRDICQRGTSLTIQCQVDSQVTMMFWYRQQPGQSLTLIATANQGSEATYESGFVIDKFPISRPNLTFSTLTVSNMSPEDSSIYLCSVEEADPNQPQHFGDGTRLSIL.

The chain employs TRBV7-3 and TRBJ2-7; weak D call: TRBD1 (5 bases). CDR1 and CDR2 from the germline V gene are SGHTA and FQGTGA. Deletions cut 1 base from V and 5 bases from J, with 12 bases between. CDR3 length: 14 residues. The CDR3 loop is CASSLSRVKNEQYF. In DNA, the CDR3 is TGTGCCAGCAGCTTAAGCAGGGTTAAGAACGAGCAGTACTTC.

This clone was recorded a few times. V is TRBV18 and J is TRBJ2-5, with D perhaps matching TRBD2 (6 bases). V was shortened by 6 bases and J by 5 bases, with 13 bases between the two germline ends. CDR1 and CDR2 (germline): KGHSH, LQKENI. This CDR3 is built from 13 residues. Written as DNA, the CDR3 is TGTGCCAGCTCGCCAGGGAGGTCGGAGACCCAGTACTTC. Translation: CASSPGRSETQYF.

This chain links TRBV9 with TRBJ1-2; a weak D match, TRBD1 (6 bases). V lost 4 bases and J lost 3, with 10 bases in between. The CDR3 extends over 13 amino acids. Per germline, CDR1 SGDLS and CDR2 YYNGEE. CDR3 region: CASSPQGDYGYTF. Written as DNA, the CDR3 is TGTGCCAGCAGCCCACAGGGTGACTATGGCTACACCTTC.

This clone was detected only once. The chain couples TRBV11-1 to TRBJ1-4; D is undetermined. The CDR3 loop spans 13 amino acids. Germline V CDR1 and CDR2: SGHAT, FQDESV (reference sequence). The V end was cut by 5 bases, the J end by 1 base, with 5 bases between. The CDR3: CASSPRTNEKLFF. CDR3 coding DNA: TGTGCCAGCAGCCCCCGAACTAATGAAAAACTGTTTTTT. The full variable domain, its missing parts supplied by reference TRBV11-1 and TRBJ1-4, is EAEVAQSPRYKITEKSQAVAFWCDPISGHATLYWYRQILGQGPELLVQFQDESVVDDSQLPKDRFSAERLKGVDSTLKIQPAELGDSAMYLCASSPRTNEKLFFGSGTQLSVL.

CDR3 DNA: TGTGCCAGCAGCCGGACTAGCACCCACGAGCAGTACTTC. This encodes CASSRTSTHEQYF. The chain couples TRBV28 to TRBJ2-7; 8 nucleotides align to TRBD2. Germline CDR1 is MDHEN and CDR2 is SYDVKM. V trimming: 6 bases; J trimming: 5 bases; junction bases outside the gene matches: 6. The CDR3 length is 13 residues. Full variable domain (outside the CDR3, taken from reference TRBV28 and TRBJ2-7): DVKVTQSSRYLVKRTGEKVFLECVQDMDHENMFWYRQDPGLGLRLIYFSYDVKMKEKGDIPEGYSVSREKKERFSLILESASTNQTSMYLCASSRTSTHEQYFGPGTRLTVT.

This clone was detected a few times. The chain carries TRBV14 and TRBJ2-6; no clear D gene. The V end lost 5 bases, the J end lost 2 bases, and 7 bases lay between the germline ends. The length of the CDR3 is 14 residues. Looked up from germline, CDR1 is SGHDN and CDR2 is FVKESK. CDR3 DNA sequence: TGTGCCAGCAGCTCCCTAACTGGGGCCAACGTCCTGACTTTC. It encodes CASSSLTGANVLTF. Using reference TRBV14 and TRBJ2-6 for the parts outside the CDR3, the full variable domain is EAGVTQFPSHSVIEKGQTVTLRCDPISGHDNLYWYRRVMGKEIKFLLHFVKESKQDESGMPNNRFLAERTGGTYSTLKVQPAELEDSGVYFCASSSLTGANVLTFGAGSRLTVL.

This clone was seen only a few times. V is TRBV28 and J is TRBJ2-5; 7 positions match TRBD2. Germline V gene data show CDR1 as MDHEN and CDR2 as SYDVKM. J was trimmed by 0 bases and V by 4 bases; bases with no gene match: 5. The CDR3 runs 15 residues. The CDR3 protein is CASSSAGENQETQYF. CDR3 in DNA: TGTGCCAGCAGTTCGGCGGGAGAAAACCAAGAGACCCAGTACTTC.

The chain is built from TRBV7-9 and TRBJ2-7, with TRBD2 matching 9 bases. This CDR3 is 16 amino acids long. V was clipped by 5 bases and J by 1 base; unmatched bases: 9. From germline, CDR1 is SEHNR and CDR2 FQNEAQ (reference sequence). The CDR3 spells CASSSGGRAGSYEQYF. Here the CDR3 DNA reads TGTGCCAGCAGCAGCGGCGGGAGGGCCGGTTCCTACGAGCAGTACTTC.

This clone was seen more than once but under ten times. This rearrangement joins TRBV7-9 to TRBJ2-7; TRBD2 matches 8 bases. With 1 base clipped from V and 3 bases from J, the junction kept 5 bases outside the gene matches. The germline V gene has CDR1 SEHNR and CDR2 FQNEAQ (reference sequence). The CDR3 length is 15 residues. This CDR3 reads CASSLGLAGIYEQYF. CDR3 in DNA: TGTGCCAGCAGCTTAGGGCTAGCGGGCATCTACGAGCAGTACTTC.

On this clone: The junction departs from the called germline gene at one end, perhaps through a read error. V usage is TRBV7-7 and J usage is TRBJ1-4; 9 bases match TRBD1. The germline V gene has CDR1 SSHAT and CDR2 FNYEAQ (reference sequence). This CDR3 contains 14 residues. CDR3 sequence reads: CASSSGQGREKLFF. In DNA, the CDR3 is TGTGCTAGCAGCTCGGGACAGGGTCGTGAAAAACTGTTTTTT.

This clone appeared a few times. The J gene is TRBJ2-3, the V gene TRBV4-2; D might be TRBD2 (5 bases). The CDR3 loop spans 16 amino acids. Trimming cost V 3 bases and J 7 bases, with 20 bases left between them. Germline V gives CDR1 LGHNA, CDR2 YNFKEQ. The chain's CDR3 is CASSQEANALGNTQYF. CDR3 coding DNA: TGTGCCAGCAGCCAGGAAGCCAACGCGCTCGGGAATACGCAGTATTTT.

This chain connects TRBV15 to TRBJ2-5; D perhaps matches TRBD1 (6 bases). The CDR3 covers 14 residues. V gave up 1 base and J gave up 0 bases, with 6 bases separating them. The germline V gene has CDR1 LNHNV and CDR2 YYDKDF (reference sequence). CDR3 bases: TGTGCCACCAGCAGAGGACAGGACCAAGAGACCCAGTACTTC. This sequence encodes CATSRGQDQETQYF. Combining the CDR3 with reference TRBV15 and TRBJ2-5 gives the whole variable domain DAMVIQNPRYQVTQFGKPVTLSCSQTLNHNVMYWYQQKSSQAPKLLFHYYDKDFNNEADTPDNFQSRRPNTSFCFLDIRSPGLGDTAMYLCATSRGQDQETQYFGPGTRLLVL.

The chain carries TRBV25-1 and TRBJ2-7, with D maybe TRBD1 (6 bases). Germline V gene lookup returns CDR1 MGHDK and CDR2 SYGVNS. The CDR3 covers 16 residues. V was trimmed by 1 base and J by 0 bases, leaving 13 bases between them. CDR3 region: CASSESTGSSSYEQYF. DNA for the CDR3: TGTGCCAGCAGTGAATCCACAGGGTCGAGCTCCTACGAGCAGTACTTC.

This clone has more than one count but fewer than ten. J is TRBJ1-2 and V is TRBV6-5; possible D gene TRBD1, 5 bases. The V end lost 0 bases, the J end lost 4 bases, and 6 bases lay between the germline ends. CDR3 length: 13 residues. Looked up from germline, CDR1 is MNHEY and CDR2 is SVGAGI. The CDR3 coding sequence is TGTGCCAGCAGTTACTCGGGGGGCTATGGCTACACCTTC. It specifies CASSYSGGYGYTF.

This rearrangement joins TRBV15 to TRBJ2-1; D may be TRBD1 (7 bases). The CDR3 contains 16 residues. Germline V gene sequence: CDR1 LNHNV, CDR2 YYDKDF (reference sequence). V lost 5 bases and J 1 base, leaving 15 bases between the germline ends. The CDR3 sequence is CATSGRDSGSYNEQFF. The CDR3 DNA sequence: TGTGCCACCAGCGGAAGGGACAGCGGGTCCTACAATGAGCAGTTCTTC. Full variable domain (outside the CDR3, taken from reference TRBV15 and TRBJ2-1): DAMVIQNPRYQVTQFGKPVTLSCSQTLNHNVMYWYQQKSSQAPKLLFHYYDKDFNNEADTPDNFQSRRPNTSFCFLDIRSPGLGDTAMYLCATSGRDSGSYNEQFFGPGTRLTVL.

The rearrangement links TRBV9 to TRBJ2-1, with 7 nucleotides matching TRBD2. The CDR3 spans 15 residues. The germline gives CDR1 SGDLS, CDR2 YYNGEE. V was pared by 4 bases and J by 5 bases, with 9 bases of the junction left unmatched. The CDR3 here is CASSLSGLADNEQFF. CDR3 DNA: TGTGCCAGCAGCCTCAGTGGGCTAGCGGACAATGAGCAGTTCTTC.

This clone was picked up a small number of times. The gene calls are TRBV7-2 and TRBJ2-1; possible D gene TRBD2, 5 bases. CDR1 is SGHTA, CDR2 FQGNSA, per germline. This CDR3 contains 12 residues. V lost 4 bases, J lost 8 bases, and 9 bases lay in between. The DNA of the CDR3 is TGTGCCAGCAGCTCCCCTAGCTATGAGCAGTTCTTC. The encoded protein is CASSSPSYEQFF.

This chain uses TRBV11-2 with TRBJ2-6; D gene unclear. This CDR3 has 16 amino acids. Trimming left V 1 base short and J 1 base short, with 8 bases between. The germline V gene has CDR1 SGHAT and CDR2 FQNNGV. The CDR3 is CASSLVWASGANVLTF. For the CDR3, the DNA is TGTGCCAGCAGCTTAGTATGGGCTTCTGGGGCCAACGTCCTGACTTTC.

The rearrangement joins TRBV7-3 to TRBJ2-1, with 12 bases identical to TRBD2. V shed 2 bases, J shed 6 bases, and the junction held 8 bases outside the gene matches. CDR3 length: 17 amino acids. Looked up from germline, CDR1 is SGHTA and CDR2 is FQGTGA. The CDR3 region is CASSLYSGLAGSNEQFF. The CDR3 DNA sequence: TGTGCCAGCAGCTTATACTCCGGACTAGCGGGGTCCAATGAGCAGTTCTTC.

This clone was seen a few times. The chain couples TRBV10-3 to TRBJ2-1, with 9 bases identical to TRBD2. This CDR3 has 14 residues. Unmatched junction bases numbered 6, after V lost 6 bases and J lost 6 bases. The germline V gene encodes CDR1 ENHRY and CDR2 SYGVKD. Here the CDR3 reads CAIRIAGDINEQFF. The DNA for the CDR3 is TGTGCCATCAGGATAGCGGGAGATATCAATGAGCAGTTCTTC.

V and J are TRBV10-3 and TRBJ2-3, with D unresolved. Germline V lookup: CDR1 ENHRY, CDR2 SYGVKD. V lost 8 bases, J lost 0 bases, and 15 bases lay in between. The CDR3 sequence is 15 residues long. This chain's CDR3 is CAIAHPTESTDTQYF. DNA for the CDR3: TGTGCCATCGCACACCCGACTGAGAGCACAGATACGCAGTATTTT.

The J gene is TRBJ1-1, the V gene TRBV11-3, with D perhaps TRBD1 (6 bases). Trimming took 5 bases from V and 7 from J, leaving 14 bases between them. The CDR3 is 13 residues long. Germline V gene sequence: CDR1 SGHNT, CDR2 YENEEA. As DNA, the CDR3 is TGTGCCAGCAGCCCGGGGGGCCGCGGTGAAGCTTTCTTT. The encoded protein is CASSPGGRGEAFF.

V usage is TRBV28 and J usage is TRBJ2-7; TRBD2 matches at 13 bases. The ends lost 5 bases at V and 6 bases at J; junction bases unmatched: 7. Germline CDR1 and CDR2: MDHEN and SYDVKM. CDR3 length: 15 residues. CDR3 nucleotide sequence: TGTGCCAGCAGTCGAGACGGACTAGCGGGAGTCGAGCAGTACTTC. Translating gives CASSRDGLAGVEQYF.

The chain joins TRBV5-1 to TRBJ2-7, with 9 bases lining up with TRBD2. CDR1 and CDR2 from the germline V gene are SGHRS and YFSETQ. V lost 5 bases and J lost 3; bases outside the gene matches: 6. The CDR3 spans 14 residues. The CDR3 bases are TGCGCCAGCAGTTATAGCGGGAGTCGCTACGAGCAGTACTTC. Translation: CASSYSGSRYEQYF.

This clone was counted a few times. The chain employs TRBV30 and TRBJ1-3; maybe TRBD1 (5 bases). V dropped 3 bases and J dropped 1 base, with 13 bases sitting between them. CDR1 GTSNPN and CDR2 SVGIG come from the germline V gene (reference sequence). This CDR3 region has 15 residues. The CDR3 nucleotides are TGTGCCTGGAGGGGGGGAACATCGTCTGGAAACACCATATATTTT. Translation: CAWRGGTSSGNTIYF. The full variable domain, rest sourced from reference TRBV30 and TRBJ1-3, is SQTIHQWPATLVQPVGSPLSLECTVEGTSNPNLYWYRQAAGRGLQLLFYSVGIGQISSEVPQNLSASRPQDRQFILSSKKLLLSDSGFYLCAWRGGTSSGNTIYFGEGSWLTVV.